This entry is about one T cell receptor beta chain. As yet, its antigen is unknown. The data were obtained in a study of T cell responses to AZD1222 COVID-19 vaccine. As for the study in general: Recipients boosted at about 4 weeks or about 12 weeks are pooled.

Assay: immunoSEQ multiplex PCR; the TCRdb copy retains only in-frame clones and omits some. The sample holds approximately 160,000 clones, approximately 90% seen once. Germline lookup yields CDR1 MNHEY and CDR2 SMNVEV (reference sequence). V dropped 3 bases and J dropped 2; count of bases not matched to a gene: 3. This CDR3 is 14 amino acids long. Whole-study findings and limits: Among the donors, most were white British and more were female, and clonal diversity was possibly underestimated. No repertoire was sampled before or during the peak T cell response, only after it. The number of AZD1222 recipients seropositive at baseline was only 5 to 7.

The source material was peripheral blood, sampled on day 0 of AZD1222 vaccination. The chain uses TRBV27 and TRBJ1-2; 7 bases are a match to TRBD1. The clonotype originates from an adult in good health. As DNA, the CDR3 is TGTGCCAGCAGTTTCCTACAGGGGAACTATGGCTACACCTTC. Protein: CASSFLQGNYGYTF.